This note documents a single TCR beta chain sequence. Its target is unknown. These data originate in a study of monozygotic twins with inflammatory bowel disease. General study points: Added variability in patient repertoires may stem from differing immunosuppressive treatments.

TCRdb re-called the 5' RACE reads; every CDR3 protein appears as one record, without DNA. The listing contains around 150,000 distinct CDR3 sequences. Each donor had roughly 2.3 ml of blood drawn. From germline, CDR1 is MNHNS and CDR2 SASEGT. CDR3 length: 16 amino acids. The chain carries TRBV6-1 and TRBJ2-2; TCRdb calls TRBD2, which cannot be checked without DNA. The TCR originated in a human donor with ulcerative colitis or Crohn's disease, or a healthy co-twin of an affected twin (not recorded which). What was sequenced was blood. CDR3 protein: CASSRHGGLSGGELFF.